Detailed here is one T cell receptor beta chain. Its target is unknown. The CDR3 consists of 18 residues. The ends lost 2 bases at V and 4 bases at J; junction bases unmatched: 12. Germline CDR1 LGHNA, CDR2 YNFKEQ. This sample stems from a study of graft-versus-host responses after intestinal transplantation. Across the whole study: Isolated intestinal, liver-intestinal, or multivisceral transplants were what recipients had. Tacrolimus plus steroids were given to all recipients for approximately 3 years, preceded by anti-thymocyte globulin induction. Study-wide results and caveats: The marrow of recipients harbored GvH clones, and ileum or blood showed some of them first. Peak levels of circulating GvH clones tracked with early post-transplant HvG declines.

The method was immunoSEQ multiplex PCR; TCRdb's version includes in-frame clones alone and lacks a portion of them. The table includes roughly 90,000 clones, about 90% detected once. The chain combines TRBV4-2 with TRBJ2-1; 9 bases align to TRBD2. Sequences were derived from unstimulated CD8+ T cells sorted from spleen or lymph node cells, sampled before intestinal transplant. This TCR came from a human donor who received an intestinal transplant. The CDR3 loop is CASSQKALVAGEYNEQFF. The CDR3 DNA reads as TGTGCCAGCAGCCAAAAAGCTTTGGTAGCGGGGGAGTACAATGAGCAGTTCTTC.